This TCR beta chain was recorded in a study of blood T cell repertoires in COVID-19. The wider study: COVID-19 samples from acute and convalescent phases originated in the United States, Italy and Spain. PBMCs, B-cell-depleted T cells, or T cells provided the cDNA or gDNA that made up the material.

In the study's own analysis: Estimated nucleated cell counts came from reference gene primer amplification. TCRdb's copy holds only in-frame clones and misses some; the assay was immunoSEQ multiplex PCR. V and J calls and clone size are those listed in that table; D and trimming were worked out from the DNA. In the table there are 200,000 to 250,000 clones, about 85% of which are singletons. Germline CDR1 GTSNPN, CDR2 SVGIG (reference sequence). The length of the CDR3 is 12 residues. The V gene end was trimmed by 7 bases and the J gene end by 9 bases; junction bases not matched to a gene: 3. The rearrangement links TRBV30 to TRBJ1-6; 10 nucleotides align to TRBD1. This clonotype was sampled from a woman in her late teens or twenties who had recovered from COVID-19. Material: peripheral blood. The CDR3 loop reads CASDRGSSPLHF. The CDR3 DNA sequence: TGTGCCTCGGACAGGGGGAGTTCACCCCTCCACTTT.